Detailed here is one T cell receptor beta chain. This table comes from immunoSEQ multiplex PCR, and its TCRdb copy is limited to in-frame clones, with some not included. The sample shows more than 65,000 clones, around nine tenths of them seen only once. The data originate from a study of blood T cell repertoires in COVID-19. The CDR3 is 15 residues long. Germline CDR1 reads LGHDT; CDR2 reads YNNKEL (reference sequence). The V gene lost 4 bases and the J gene lost 2 bases, with 9 bases spanning the gap. Specimen: peripheral blood. The receptor's source is a middle-aged man with active COVID-19. The gene calls are TRBV3-1 (or the pseudogene TRBV3-2) and TRBJ2-6; D not resolved. The CDR3 reads CASSPRRTGANVLTF. CDR3 bases: TGTGCCAGCAGCCCGAGGCGGACTGGGGCCAACGTCCTGACTTTC.